This T cell receptor (beta chain) was identified during a study of T cell responses to AZD1222 COVID-19 vaccine. V was trimmed by 4 bases and J by 12 bases, leaving 16 bases between them. In germline, CDR1 is PRHDT, CDR2 FYEKMQ (reference sequence). The CDR3 runs 12 residues. Note on this clone: Its antigen is unidentified.

TCRdb keeps only in-frame clones here, not all; method: immunoSEQ multiplex PCR. The sample has under 130,000 clones; roughly 91% are singletons. Whole-study results and caveats: Repertoire sampling occurred only after the peak T cell response.

This sequence joins TRBV13 and TRBJ2-7, with D perhaps being TRBD1 or TRBD2 (6 bases each). The source of this sequence is an adult in good health. Sequences were derived from peripheral blood, sampled on day 0 of AZD1222 vaccination. CDR3 sequence (DNA): TGTGCCAGCAGCTCCCGGGGGCAGGCTCTGTACTTC. Translation: CASSSRGQALYF.